A selection of T cell receptor beta chains follows, all from one sample in a study of Ad26.COV2.S vaccination and SARS-CoV-2 variants. This table comes from immunoSEQ multiplex PCR, and its TCRdb copy is limited to in-frame clones, with some not included. The top ten clones hold approximately 5% of a sample with about 350,000 clones, approximately 90% of them seen once. The sequenced sample was peripheral blood, obtained in a trial of Ad26.COV2.S vaccine versus placebo. Receptor source: a person aged 18-60 years who received the Ad26.COV2.S COVID-19 vaccine or a placebo. Both conserved end residues are part of each CDR3. D genes are given only for firm matches. Not every row has a clone size; where given, it reads once, few, many or a size class.

v_call: TRBV11-2
d_call: -
clone_size: -
j_call: TRBJ2-6
cdr3_nt: TGTGCCAGCAGCGCCGTGAGAACGTCCAGGGGGGCCAACGTCCTGACTTTC
cdr3_aa: CASSAVRTSRGANVLTF

v_call: TRBV30
d_call: TRBD2
clone_size: -
j_call: TRBJ2-1
cdr3_nt: TGTGCCTGGAGAGAAAACTCGGGACTAGGTGATGAGCAGTTCTTC
cdr3_aa: CAWRENSGLGDEQFF

v_call: TRBV10-2
d_call: TRBD2
clone_size: many
j_call: TRBJ2-1
cdr3_nt: TGCGCCAGCAGTGCTAGCGGGAGGGCCCCATCCTACAATGAGCAGTTCTTC
cdr3_aa: CASSASGRAPSYNEQFF

v_call: TRBV18
d_call: -
clone_size: -
j_call: TRBJ2-3
cdr3_nt: TGTGCCAGCTCACTCGGACAGAGCACAGATACGCAGTATTTT
cdr3_aa: CASSLGQSTDTQYF

v_call: TRBV27
d_call: -
clone_size: -
j_call: TRBJ2-1
cdr3_nt: TGTGCCAGCAGGCCAGAGACTAGCTCCTACAATGAGCAGTTCTTC
cdr3_aa: CASRPETSSYNEQFF

v_call: TRBV27
d_call: -
clone_size: -
j_call: TRBJ2-7
cdr3_nt: TGTGCCAGCAGTCCCAGACAGAGCTCCTACGAGCAGTACTTC
cdr3_aa: CASSPRQSSYEQYF

v_call: TRBV3-1/TRBV3-2
d_call: TRBD2
clone_size: -
j_call: TRBJ2-3
cdr3_nt: TGTGCCAGCAGCCGCTTAAGTATGACTAGCGGGACAGATACGCAGTATTTT
cdr3_aa: CASSRLSMTSGTDTQYF

v_call: TRBV11-2
d_call: TRBD1
clone_size: -
j_call: TRBJ2-5
cdr3_nt: TGTGCCAGCAGCTGGATCAGGGGGCGGGAGACCCAGTACTTC
cdr3_aa: CASSWIRGRETQYF

v_call: TRBV5-6
d_call: TRBD1
clone_size: -
j_call: TRBJ2-2
cdr3_nt: TGTGCCAGCAGCTTGCGGGACAGGGATGCCGGGGAGCTGTTTTTT
cdr3_aa: CASSLRDRDAGELFF

v_call: TRBV27
d_call: -
clone_size: once
j_call: TRBJ2-7
cdr3_nt: TGTGCCAGCAGTTTAAGTCGTGGTGTCCCTAGGGTGGGGGGCTCCTACGAGCAGTACTTC
cdr3_aa: CASSLSRGVPRVGGSYEQYF

v_call: TRBV4-3
d_call: -
clone_size: -
j_call: TRBJ2-1
cdr3_nt: TGCGCCAGCAGCCAAGGTAGCGGCCCTACAGATGAGCAGTTCTTC
cdr3_aa: CASSQGSGPTDEQFF

v_call: TRBV14
d_call: -
clone_size: -
j_call: TRBJ1-2
cdr3_nt: TGTGCCAGCAGCCAAGATCAACGGGTTGGCTATGGCTACACCTTC
cdr3_aa: CASSQDQRVGYGYTF